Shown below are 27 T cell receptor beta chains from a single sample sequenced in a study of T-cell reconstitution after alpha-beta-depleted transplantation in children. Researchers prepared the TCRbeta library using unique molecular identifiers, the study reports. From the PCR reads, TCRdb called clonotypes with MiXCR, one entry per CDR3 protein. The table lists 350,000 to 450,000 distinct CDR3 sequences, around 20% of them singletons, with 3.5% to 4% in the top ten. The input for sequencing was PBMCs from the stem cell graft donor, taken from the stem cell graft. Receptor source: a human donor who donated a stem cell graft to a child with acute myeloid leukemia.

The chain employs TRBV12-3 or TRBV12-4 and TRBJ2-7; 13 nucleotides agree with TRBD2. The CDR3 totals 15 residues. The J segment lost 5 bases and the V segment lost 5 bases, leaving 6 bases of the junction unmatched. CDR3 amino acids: CASSPSGLAGDEQYF. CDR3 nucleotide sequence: TGTGCCAGCAGTCCCTCCGGACTAGCGGGAGACGAGCAGTACTTC.

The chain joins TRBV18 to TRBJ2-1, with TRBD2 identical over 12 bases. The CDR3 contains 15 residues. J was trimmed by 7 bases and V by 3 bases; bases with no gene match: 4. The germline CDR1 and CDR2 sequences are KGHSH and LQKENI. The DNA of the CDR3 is TGTGCCAGCTCACCGACTAGCGGGAGCTGGAATGAGCAGTTCTTC. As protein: CASSPTSGSWNEQFF.

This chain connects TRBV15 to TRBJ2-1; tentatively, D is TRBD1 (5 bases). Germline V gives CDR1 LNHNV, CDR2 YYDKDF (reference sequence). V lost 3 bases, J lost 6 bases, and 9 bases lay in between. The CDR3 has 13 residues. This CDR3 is CATSSSGANEQFF. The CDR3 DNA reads TGTGCCACCAGCAGCTCTGGGGCCAATGAGCAGTTCTTC. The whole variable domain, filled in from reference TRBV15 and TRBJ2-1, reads DAMVIQNPRYQVTQFGKPVTLSCSQTLNHNVMYWYQQKSSQAPKLLFHYYDKDFNNEADTPDNFQSRRPNTSFCFLDIRSPGLGDTAMYLCATSSSGANEQFFGPGTRLTVL.

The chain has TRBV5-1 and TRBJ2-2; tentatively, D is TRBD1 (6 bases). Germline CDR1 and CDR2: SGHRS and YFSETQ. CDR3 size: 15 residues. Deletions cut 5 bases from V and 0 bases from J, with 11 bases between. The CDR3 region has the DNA TGCGCCAGCAGGTCACGGACAGCGAACACCGGGGAGCTGTTTTTT. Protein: CASRSRTANTGELFF.

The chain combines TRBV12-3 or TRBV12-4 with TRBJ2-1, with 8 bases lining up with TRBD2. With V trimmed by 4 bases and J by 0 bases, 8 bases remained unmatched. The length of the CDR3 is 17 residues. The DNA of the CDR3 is TGTGCCAGCAGTTCCCTCGGGGGGGGAAGCTCCTACAATGAGCAGTTCTTC. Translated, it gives CASSSLGGGSSYNEQFF.

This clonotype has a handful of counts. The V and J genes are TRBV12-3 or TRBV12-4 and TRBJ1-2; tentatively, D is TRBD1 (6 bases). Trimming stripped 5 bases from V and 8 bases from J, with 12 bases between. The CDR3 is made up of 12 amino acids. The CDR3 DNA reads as TGTGCCAGCAGTCCAGGGGCAGTGGGCTACACCTTC. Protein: CASSPGAVGYTF.

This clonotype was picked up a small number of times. The CDR3 DNA reads TGTGCCAGCAGTCTAGGTGTAGGGGGCCTTAACACCGGGGAGCTGTTTTTT. Its protein is CASSLGVGGLNTGELFF. The chain combines TRBV12-3 or TRBV12-4 with TRBJ2-2; 7 bases match TRBD1. This CDR3 comprises 17 residues. The V gene end was trimmed by 5 bases and the J gene end by 2 bases; junction bases not matched to a gene: 11.

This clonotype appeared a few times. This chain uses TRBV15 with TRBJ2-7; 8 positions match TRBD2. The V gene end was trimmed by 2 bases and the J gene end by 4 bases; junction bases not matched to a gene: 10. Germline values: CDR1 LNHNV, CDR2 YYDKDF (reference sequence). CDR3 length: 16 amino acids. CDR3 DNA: TGTGCCACCAGCAGATCCCGGGAGGGTGACCCATACGAGCAGTACTTC. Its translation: CATSRSREGDPYEQYF.

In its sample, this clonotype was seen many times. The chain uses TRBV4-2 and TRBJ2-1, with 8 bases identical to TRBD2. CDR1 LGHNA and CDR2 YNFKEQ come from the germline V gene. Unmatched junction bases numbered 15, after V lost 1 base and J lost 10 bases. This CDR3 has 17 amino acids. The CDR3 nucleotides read TGTGCCAGCAGCCAAGTCGGGGTGGGTAGCGGGACGAACGAGCAGTTCTTC. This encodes CASSQVGVGSGTNEQFF.

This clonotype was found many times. DNA of the CDR3: TGTGCCAGCAGCCGAGGGACTAGCGGCACCTACGAGCAGTACTTC. Amino acids: CASSRGTSGTYEQYF. The rearrangement joins TRBV3-1 to TRBJ2-7, with 11 bases that match TRBD2. Germline V gene sequence: CDR1 LGHDT, CDR2 YNNKEL (reference sequence). CDR3 size: 15 residues. V lost 4 bases and J lost 2; bases outside the gene matches: 4.

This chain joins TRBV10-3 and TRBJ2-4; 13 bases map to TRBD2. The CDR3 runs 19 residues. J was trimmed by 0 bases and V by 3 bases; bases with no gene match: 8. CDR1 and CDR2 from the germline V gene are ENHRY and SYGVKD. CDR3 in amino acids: CAISDSRTSGSLAKNIQYF. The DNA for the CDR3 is TGTGCCATCAGTGACTCCCGGACTAGCGGGAGTTTAGCCAAAAACATTCAGTACTTC.

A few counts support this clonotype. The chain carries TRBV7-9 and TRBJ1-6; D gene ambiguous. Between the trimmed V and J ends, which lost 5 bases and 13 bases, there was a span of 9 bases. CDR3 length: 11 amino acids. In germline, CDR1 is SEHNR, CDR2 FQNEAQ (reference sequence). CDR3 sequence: CASSADGPLHF. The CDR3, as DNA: TGTGCCAGCAGCGCAGACGGCCCCCTCCACTTT.

DNA for the CDR3: TGTGCCAGCAGCTTAATGGGACTAGGATTTGCCGATGAGCAGTTCTTC. It encodes CASSLMGLGFADEQFF. The chain employs TRBV7-3 and TRBJ2-1; TRBD2 matches 8 bases. Trimming took 1 base from V and 8 from J; bases not matched to a gene: 10. The CDR3 is 16 residues long. Per germline, CDR1 SGHTA and CDR2 FQGTGA.

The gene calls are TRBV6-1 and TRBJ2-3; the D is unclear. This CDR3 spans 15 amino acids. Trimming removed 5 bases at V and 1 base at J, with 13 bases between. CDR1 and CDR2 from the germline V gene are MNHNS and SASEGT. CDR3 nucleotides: TGTGCCAGCAGTCCACAACCTGGAGGCACAGATACGCAGTATTTT. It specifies CASSPQPGGTDTQYF.

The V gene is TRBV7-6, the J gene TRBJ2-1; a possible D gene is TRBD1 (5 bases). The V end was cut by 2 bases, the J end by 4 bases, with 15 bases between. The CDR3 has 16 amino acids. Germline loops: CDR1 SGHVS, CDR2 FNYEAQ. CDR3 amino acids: CASSLLGTGSYNEQFF. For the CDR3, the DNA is TGTGCCAGCAGCTTACTTGGAACAGGTTCATACAATGAGCAGTTCTTC.

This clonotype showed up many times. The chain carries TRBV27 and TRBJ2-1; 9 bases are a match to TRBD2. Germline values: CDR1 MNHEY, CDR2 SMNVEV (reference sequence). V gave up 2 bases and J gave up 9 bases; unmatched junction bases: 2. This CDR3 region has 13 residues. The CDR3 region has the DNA TGTGCCAGCAGTTTAGATAGCGGGAGTGAGCAGTTCTTC. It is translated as CASSLDSGSEQFF.

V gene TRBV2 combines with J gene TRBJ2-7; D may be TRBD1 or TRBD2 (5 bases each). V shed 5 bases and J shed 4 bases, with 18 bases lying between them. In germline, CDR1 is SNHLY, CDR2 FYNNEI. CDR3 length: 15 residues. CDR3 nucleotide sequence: TGTGCCAGCAGTTTGGGACGGGGAACGGATTACGAGCAGTACTTC. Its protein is CASSLGRGTDYEQYF.

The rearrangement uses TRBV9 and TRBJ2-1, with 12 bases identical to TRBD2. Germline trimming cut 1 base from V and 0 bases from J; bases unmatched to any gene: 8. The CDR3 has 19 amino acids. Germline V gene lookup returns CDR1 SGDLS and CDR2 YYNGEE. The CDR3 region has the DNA TGTGCCAGCAGCGTAAGAGGACTAGCGGGATCGAGCTCCTACAATGAGCAGTTCTTC. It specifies CASSVRGLAGSSSYNEQFF. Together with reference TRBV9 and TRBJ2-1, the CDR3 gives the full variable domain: DSGVTQTPKHLITATGQRVTLRCSPRSGDLSVYWYQQSLDQGLQFLIQYYNGEERAKGNILERFSAQQFPDLHSELNLSSLELGDSALYFCASSVRGLAGSSSYNEQFFGPGTRLTVL.

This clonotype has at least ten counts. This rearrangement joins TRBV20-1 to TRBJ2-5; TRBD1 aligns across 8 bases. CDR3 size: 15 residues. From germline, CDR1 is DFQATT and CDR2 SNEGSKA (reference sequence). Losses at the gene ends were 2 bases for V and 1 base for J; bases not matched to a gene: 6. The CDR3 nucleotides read TGCAGTGCTAGAAGGACAGGGCAGCGCCAAGAGACCCAGTACTTC. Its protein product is CSARRTGQRQETQYF.

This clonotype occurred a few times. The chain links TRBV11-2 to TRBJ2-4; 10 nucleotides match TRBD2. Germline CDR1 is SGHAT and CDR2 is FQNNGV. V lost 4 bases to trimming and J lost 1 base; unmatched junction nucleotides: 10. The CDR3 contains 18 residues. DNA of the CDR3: TGTGCCAGCAGCTCCGTATCCTCTAGCGGGAGCGCCAAAAACATTCAGTACTTC. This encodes CASSSVSSSGSAKNIQYF. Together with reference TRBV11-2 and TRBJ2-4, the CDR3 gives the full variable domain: EAGVAQSPRYKIIEKRQSVAFWCNPISGHATLYWYQQILGQGPKLLIQFQNNGVVDDSQLPKDRFSAERLKGVDSTLKIQPAKLEDSAVYLCASSSVSSSGSAKNIQYFGAGTRLSVL.

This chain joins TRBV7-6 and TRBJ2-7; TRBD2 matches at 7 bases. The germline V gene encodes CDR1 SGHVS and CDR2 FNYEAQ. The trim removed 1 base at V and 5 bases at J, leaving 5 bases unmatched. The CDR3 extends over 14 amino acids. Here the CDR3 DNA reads TGTGCCAGCAGCTTAGAGGCGGGAGTCCACGAGCAGTACTTC. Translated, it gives CASSLEAGVHEQYF.

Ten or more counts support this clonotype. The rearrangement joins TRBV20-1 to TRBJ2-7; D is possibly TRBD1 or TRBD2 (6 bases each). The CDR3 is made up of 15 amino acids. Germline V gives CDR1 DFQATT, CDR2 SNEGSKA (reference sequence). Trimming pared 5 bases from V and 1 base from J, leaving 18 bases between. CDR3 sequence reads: CSALRLGGGSYEQYF. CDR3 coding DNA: TGCAGTGCTCTCAGGCTAGGGGGAGGTTCCTACGAGCAGTACTTC.

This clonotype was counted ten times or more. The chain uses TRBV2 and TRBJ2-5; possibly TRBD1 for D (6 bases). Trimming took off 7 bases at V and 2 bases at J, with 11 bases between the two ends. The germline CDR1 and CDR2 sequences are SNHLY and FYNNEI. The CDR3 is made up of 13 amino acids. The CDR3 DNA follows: TGTGCCAGCACCCGGACAGTACAAGAGACCCAGTACTTC. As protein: CASTRTVQETQYF.

As DNA, the CDR3 is TGTGCCAGCAGTTTGGCCCCGAGAGGACGCGAGCAGTACTTC. The encoded protein is CASSLAPRGREQYF. The J gene is TRBJ2-7, the V gene TRBV12-3 or TRBV12-4; D remains unclear. This CDR3 contains 14 residues. The ends were cut back, 3 bases at V and 6 bases at J, with 15 bases in the middle.

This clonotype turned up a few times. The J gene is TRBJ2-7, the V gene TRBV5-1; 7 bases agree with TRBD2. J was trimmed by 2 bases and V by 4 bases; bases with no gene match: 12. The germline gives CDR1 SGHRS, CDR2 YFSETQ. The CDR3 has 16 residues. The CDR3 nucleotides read TGCGCCAGCAGCCCCCTAGTGGGCGGGGGAACCTACGAGCAGTACTTC. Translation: CASSPLVGGGTYEQYF.

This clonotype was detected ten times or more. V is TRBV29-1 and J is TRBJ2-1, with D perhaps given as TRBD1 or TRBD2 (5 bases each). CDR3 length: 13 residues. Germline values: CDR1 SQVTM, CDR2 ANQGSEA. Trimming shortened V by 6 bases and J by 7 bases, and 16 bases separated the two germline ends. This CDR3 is CSVSSGTQNEQFF. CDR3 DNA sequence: TGCAGCGTGTCTAGTGGGACCCAAAATGAGCAGTTCTTC.

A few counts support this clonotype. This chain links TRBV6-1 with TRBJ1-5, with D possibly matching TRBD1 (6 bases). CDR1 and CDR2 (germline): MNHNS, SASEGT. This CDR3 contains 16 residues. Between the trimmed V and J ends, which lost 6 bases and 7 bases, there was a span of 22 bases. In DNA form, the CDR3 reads TGTGCCAGCAGCCCCGCAGGGGACGGCGGTGGACAGCCCCAGCATTTT. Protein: CASSPAGDGGGQPQHF.